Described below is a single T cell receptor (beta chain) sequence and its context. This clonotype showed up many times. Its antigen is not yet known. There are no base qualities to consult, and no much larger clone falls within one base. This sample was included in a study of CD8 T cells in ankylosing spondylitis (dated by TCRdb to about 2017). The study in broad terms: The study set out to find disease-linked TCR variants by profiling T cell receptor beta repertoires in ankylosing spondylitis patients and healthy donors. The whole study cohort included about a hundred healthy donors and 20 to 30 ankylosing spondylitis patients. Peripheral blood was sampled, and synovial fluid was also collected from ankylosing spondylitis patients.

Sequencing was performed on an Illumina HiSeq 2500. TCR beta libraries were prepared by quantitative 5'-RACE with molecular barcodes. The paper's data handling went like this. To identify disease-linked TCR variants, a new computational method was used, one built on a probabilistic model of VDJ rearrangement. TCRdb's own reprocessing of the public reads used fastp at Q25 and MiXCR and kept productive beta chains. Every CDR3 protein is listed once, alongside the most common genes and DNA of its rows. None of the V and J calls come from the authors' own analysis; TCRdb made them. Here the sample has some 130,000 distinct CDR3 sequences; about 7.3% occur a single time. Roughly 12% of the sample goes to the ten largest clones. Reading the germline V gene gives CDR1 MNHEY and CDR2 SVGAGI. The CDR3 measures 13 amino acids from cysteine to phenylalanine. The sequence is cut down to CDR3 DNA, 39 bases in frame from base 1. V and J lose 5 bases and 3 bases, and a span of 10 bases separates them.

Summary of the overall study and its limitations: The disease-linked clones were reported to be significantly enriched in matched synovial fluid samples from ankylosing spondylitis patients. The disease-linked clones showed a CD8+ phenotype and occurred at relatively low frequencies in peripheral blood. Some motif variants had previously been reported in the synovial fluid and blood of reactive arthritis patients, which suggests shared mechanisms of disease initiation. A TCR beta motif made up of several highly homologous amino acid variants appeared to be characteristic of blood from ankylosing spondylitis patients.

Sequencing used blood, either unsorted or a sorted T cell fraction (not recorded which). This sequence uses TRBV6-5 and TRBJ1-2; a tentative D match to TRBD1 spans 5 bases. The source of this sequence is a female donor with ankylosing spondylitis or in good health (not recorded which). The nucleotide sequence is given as TGTGCCAGCAGTACTGGGGCAGACTATGGCTACACCTTC. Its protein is CASSTGADYGYTF.